This section outlines one T cell receptor (beta chain) sequence together with its context. Which antigen it targets is not known. No clone much larger than this one lies a single base away; base qualities are absent. This entry is derived from a study of PD-1 blockade in classical Hodgkin lymphoma (dated by TCRdb to 2019 to 2021). Concerning the study at large: Nivolumab dosing was 3 mg/kg intravenously every 2 weeks, continuing until either disease progression or unacceptable toxicity. The study used TCR beta sequencing and CyTOF to define a peripheral blood immune signature of response to PD-1 blockade in classical Hodgkin lymphoma.

Genomic DNA was isolated using the Qiagen DNeasy kit from unsorted PBMCs as well as from negatively selected CD4+ and CD8+ fractions. TCR beta CDR3 regions were subjected to amplification by immunoSEQ multiplex PCR with primers that anneal to V and J segments. A synthetic immune receptor repertoire was used to minimize amplification bias, and remaining bias was computationally removed after sequencing. The paper's data handling went like this. Repertoire diversity was quantified as the Shannon entropy index using custom Python scripts. Unsorted, CD4+ and CD8+ repertoires were examined separately, except in combined analyses, for which CD4+ and CD8+ sequences were merged in silico. Clonal expansion was defined as at least a 2-fold frequency increase after treatment relative to C1D1, with a pseudocount of 0.5 for undetected baseline clones. Singleton clones were defined as clones with 0 or 1 copy at C1D1, and non-singleton clones were defined as clones with 2 or more copies. Clones expanded in unsorted samples were annotated as CD4+, CD8+ or unknown by matching protein sequences in sorted samples from the same patient. Wilcoxon tests on paired samples were used to test diversity changes from C1D1 to C4D1. TCRdb took this table from immuneACCESS and kept in-frame rearrangements with V and J called. Such tables lack part of the clones; where checked against another copy, unresolved V genes explain under half of the gap, and the rest is unexplained. That table supplies the V and J calls and clone size; D and trimming were determined from the DNA. Recorded for this sample are 89,000 or so clones; around nine tenths of them occurred a single time. The leading ten clones occupy about 2.7% of the sample.

Reading the label with the study, this specimen's time point is: cycle 2 day 1 (C2D1) of nivolumab. Every trial patient had relapsed after autologous stem cell transplantation, and cohorts A, B and C differed in prior brentuximab vedotin exposure. The trial cohort was composed of 56 patients with relapsed/refractory classical Hodgkin lymphoma, for whom complete response, partial response or progressive disease was recorded as best overall response. Single-agent nivolumab was administered to trial patients in the multi-cohort phase II CheckMate 205 trial. An independent review committee assessed best overall response by applying the 2007 International Working Group response criteria. Trial PBMCs were collected just before the start of nivolumab (C1D1) and during therapy at cycle 2 day 1 and cycle 4 day 1. Peripheral blood was collected in 8 mL Vacutainer Cell Preparation Tubes, from which PBMCs were isolated by centrifugation and then cryopreserved.

The full study reports these points: A significant rise by C4D1 was seen in CD4+ but not CD8+ TCR diversity (p=0.0027 vs p=0.16), with the rise being most apparent in complete responders (p=0.02). Baseline diversity similar to that of newly diagnosed patients was observed in trial patients achieving complete response, whereas significantly lower diversity was observed in partial responders and progressors. Lower diversity was observed in patients in whom nivolumab was started less than 1 year after ASCT, and these patients were excluded from later analyses so that confounding by immune reconstitution would be avoided. Baseline TCR diversity was reported to be lower in newly diagnosed patients than in healthy donors and to be lower still in relapsed/refractory patients. The study was restricted to a single clinical trial cohort, and the causes of repertoire differences, possibly disease activity or prior therapy, were left undefined.

For this chain, trimming is 0 bases at the V end and 3 bases at the J end, and the number of junction bases without a gene match is 3. CDR1 and CDR2 are read off the germline V gene as SGHRS and YFSETQ. From its cysteine to its phenylalanine, the CDR3 spans 15 amino acids. Only the CDR3 DNA is retained, 45 bases long and in frame from the first base. This chain joins TRBV5-1 to TRBJ2-7, with 10 middle bases fitting TRBD1. Here the sequenced sample was peripheral blood mononuclear cells (PBMCs), taken before the second cycle of nivolumab. The origin of this receptor is a human donor with classical Hodgkin lymphoma. Read as DNA, the sequence is TGCGCCAGCAGCTTGGTGGGACAGGGGATCTACGAGCAGTACTTC. It codes for CASSLVGQGIYEQYF.